These T cell receptor beta chains were read from a single sample in a study of cytomegalovirus exposure and HLA in healthy donors. Clones were sequenced by immunoSEQ multiplex PCR, and TCRdb holds only the in-frame ones, with some missing. The sample has around 210,000 clones; the top ten hold roughly 0.89%. Sequencing was carried out using PBMCs. The receptors were sampled from a woman in her 30s in good health and CMV-seropositive. Each CDR3 is given with its conserved first and last residue. Each record gives: D gene, J gene, V gene, CDR3 DNA, CDR3 protein. The D gene is left open where the match is weak.

TRBD2	TRBJ2-3	TRBV14	TGTGCCAGCAGCCCGGGACTAGCGGGTAGGGGTACGCAGTATTTT	CASSPGLAGRGTQYF
TRBD2	TRBJ2-1	TRBV2	TGTGCCAGCAGTAAAGAACTAGCGGGAGGCTACAATGAGCAGTTCTTC	CASSKELAGGYNEQFF
TRBD1	TRBJ1-1	TRBV11-3	TGTGCCAGCAGCAACCCCGGGACAGGGCCTATGAACACTGAAGCTTTCTTT	CASSNPGTGPMNTEAFF
NA	TRBJ1-2	TRBV27	TGTGCCAGCAGGGGGGCTGACTATGGCTACACCTTC	CASRGADYGYTF
NA	TRBJ2-1	TRBV2	TGTGCCAGCAGTGAGGAGGGGGCCGTCGATGAGCAGTTCTTC	CASSEEGAVDEQFF
NA	TRBJ1-1	TRBV7-9	TGTGCCAGCAGCTTATCCGGGGCTGAAGCTTTCTTT	CASSLSGAEAFF
NA	TRBJ2-1	TRBV2	TGTGCCAGCAGTGAAACCCACCGGGGGGCCTCCTACAATGAGCAGTTCTTC	CASSETHRGASYNEQFF
TRBD1	TRBJ1-1	TRBV2	TGTGCCAGCAGTGATTTGACAGGGGAAAACACTGAAGCTTTCTTT	CASSDLTGENTEAFF
NA	TRBJ2-5	TRBV7-6	TGTGCCAGCACGGGCAGGGCTACGAACCGCGAACAAGAGACCCAGTACTTC	CASTGRATNREQETQYF
NA	TRBJ2-2	TRBV25-1	TGTGCCAGCAGTGACTTTAGTGACACCGGGGAGCTGTTTTTT	CASSDFSDTGELFF
NA	TRBJ2-7	TRBV6-6	TGTGCCAGCAGTTACTCGAGAGCCCCGAGCTCCTACGAGCAGTACTTC	CASSYSRAPSSYEQYF
NA	TRBJ2-5	TRBV7-2	TGTGCCAGCAGCTTAGTTAGCGGCCAAGAGACCCAGTACTTC	CASSLVSGQETQYF
TRBD1	TRBJ2-7	TRBV10-3	TGTGCCATCAGTGGGACAGGGGCCTACGAGCAGTACTTC	CAISGTGAYEQYF
TRBD2	TRBJ2-5	TRBV7-8	TGTGCCAGCAGCAACCACCTAGCGGGGGGAGCGGAGACCCAGTACTTC	CASSNHLAGGAETQYF
NA	TRBJ1-2	TRBV6-5	TGTGCCAGCAGTTACGCCGTTGGGGGGGACTATGGCTACACCTTC	CASSYAVGGDYGYTF
TRBD2	TRBJ2-6	TRBV5-1	TGCGCCAGCAGCCCCCCCCGGGGGGCTGGGGCCAACGTCCTGACTTTC	CASSPPRGAGANVLTF
TRBD1	TRBJ2-5	TRBV7-2	TGTGCCAGCAGCTCCGCCGGGACAGGGGGGGAGACCCAGTACTTC	CASSSAGTGGETQYF
NA	TRBJ1-5	TRBV28	TGTGCCAGCAGTTTAACAGGTCAGCCCCAGCATTTT	CASSLTGQPQHF
NA	TRBJ2-5	TRBV18	TGTGCCAGCTCAACCGGTCTCCAAGAGACCCAGTACTTC	CASSTGLQETQYF
TRBD2	TRBJ2-3	TRBV4-1	TGCGCCAGCAGCCAAGGACTAGCGGGGGGGCGGGATACGCAGTATTTT	CASSQGLAGGRDTQYF
NA	TRBJ1-2	TRBV6-5	TGTGCCAGCAGTTACAAGGGGTCGGGTGGCTACACCTTC	CASSYKGSGGYTF
NA	TRBJ1-6	TRBV2	TGTGCCAGCAGTGACCACAGCGGGGTTAGTTCACCCCTCCACTTT	CASSDHSGVSSPLHF
NA	TRBJ2-2	TRBV5-1	TGCGCCAGCAGCCTGGACGGGAACACCGGGGAGCTGTTTTTT	CASSLDGNTGELFF
TRBD2	TRBJ2-3	TRBV27	TGTGCCAGCAGCCGTCCCAGCGGGAGTAGCACAGATACGCAGTATTTT	CASSRPSGSSTDTQYF
TRBD1	TRBJ1-2	TRBV27	TGTGCCAGTGCGGACAGGCCCCCAGCTAACTATGGCTACACCTTC	CASADRPPANYGYTF
TRBD1	TRBJ1-2	TRBV28	TGTGCCAGCAGTCCCGGGACAGCTAACTATGGCTACACCTTC	CASSPGTANYGYTF
NA	TRBJ1-1	TRBV5-1	TGCGCCAGCAGCTTTGCGGGGGTTAGCACTGAAGCTTTCTTT	CASSFAGVSTEAFF
NA	TRBJ2-1	TRBV7-9	TGTGCCAGCAGCTTAGGCGCGAACAATGAGCAGTTCTTC	CASSLGANNEQFF
NA	TRBJ2-5	TRBV5-8	TGTGCCAGCAGCTTGGCCACGGAGGGGGAGACCCAGTACTTC	CASSLATEGETQYF
NA	TRBJ1-1	TRBV5-1	TGCGCCAGCAGCTTGGTCACAGGGAGCCCTGAAGCTTTCTTT	CASSLVTGSPEAFF
NA	TRBJ1-1	TRBV6-5	TGTGCCAGCAAAAAGAGCACTGAAGCTTTCTTT	CASKKSTEAFF
TRBD1	TRBJ2-7	TRBV29-1	TGCAGCGTTGAAGACGGGACAGGGGATGAGCAGTACTTC	CSVEDGTGDEQYF
NA	TRBJ2-2	TRBV7-2	TGTGCCAGCAGCCTCACTTTTACAGGTTGGGGCTCCGGGGAGCTGTTTTTT	CASSLTFTGWGSGELFF
NA	TRBJ2-2	TRBV11-2	TGTGCCAGCCGGAGGACCGGGGAGCTGTTTTTT	CASRRTGELFF
NA	TRBJ2-7	TRBV28	TGTGCCAGCAGTTCGCAACTCTACGAGCAGTACTTC	CASSSQLYEQYF
NA	TRBJ2-1	TRBV9	TGTGCCAGCAGCGTTGGCAGGGCCGATGAGCAGTTCTTC	CASSVGRADEQFF
NA	TRBJ2-3	TRBV4-3	TGCGCCAGCAGCCAAGCCGGGTTGCAGGATACGCAGTATTTT	CASSQAGLQDTQYF
TRBD2	TRBJ2-1	TRBV4-1	TGCGCCAGCAGCCAAGGACTAGCGGATTACAATGAGCAGTTCTTC	CASSQGLADYNEQFF
TRBD1	TRBJ1-1	TRBV6-5	TGTGCCAGCAGTACCCGGGACAGGGGGCCTGAAGCTTTCTTT	CASSTRDRGPEAFF
NA	TRBJ2-7	TRBV19	TGTGCCAGTAGTATAAGGCACTCGGAGGGGGCGAAGGCCTACGAGCAGTACTTC	CASSIRHSEGAKAYEQYF